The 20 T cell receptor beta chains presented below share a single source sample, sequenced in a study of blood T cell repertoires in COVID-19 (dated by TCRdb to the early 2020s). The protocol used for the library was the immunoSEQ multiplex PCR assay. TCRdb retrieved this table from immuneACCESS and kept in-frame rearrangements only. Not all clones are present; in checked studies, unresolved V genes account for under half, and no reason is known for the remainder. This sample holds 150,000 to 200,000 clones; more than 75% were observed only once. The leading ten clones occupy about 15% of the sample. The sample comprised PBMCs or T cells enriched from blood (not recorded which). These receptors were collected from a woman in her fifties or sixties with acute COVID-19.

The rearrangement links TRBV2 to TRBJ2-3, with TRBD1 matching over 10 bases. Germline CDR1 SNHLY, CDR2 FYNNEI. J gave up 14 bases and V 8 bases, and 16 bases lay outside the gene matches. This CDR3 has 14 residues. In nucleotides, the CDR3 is TGTGCCAGCTACCGGGACAGGGGTCCGGGTCGGACGTATTTT. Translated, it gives CASYRDRGPGRTYF.

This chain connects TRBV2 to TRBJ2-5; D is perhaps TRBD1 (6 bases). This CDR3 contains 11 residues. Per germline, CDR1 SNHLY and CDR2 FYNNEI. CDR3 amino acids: CASVGAETQYF. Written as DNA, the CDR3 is TGTGCAAGCGTGGGGGCAGAGACCCAGTACTTC.

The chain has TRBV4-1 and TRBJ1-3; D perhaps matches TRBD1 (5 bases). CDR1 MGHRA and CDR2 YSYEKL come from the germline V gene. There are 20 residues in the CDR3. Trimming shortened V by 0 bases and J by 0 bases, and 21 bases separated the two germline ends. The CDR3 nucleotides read TGCGCCAGCAGCCAAGATGTCGGGACTCCCGTTTTGGGCTCTGGAAACACCATATATTTT. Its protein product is CASSQDVGTPVLGSGNTIYF.

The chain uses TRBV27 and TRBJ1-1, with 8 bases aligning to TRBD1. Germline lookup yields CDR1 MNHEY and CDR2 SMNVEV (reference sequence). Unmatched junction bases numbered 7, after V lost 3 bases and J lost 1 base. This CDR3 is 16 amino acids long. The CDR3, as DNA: TGTGCCAGCAGTTTTCGAGACAGGGGTCGGAACACTGAAGCTTTCTTT. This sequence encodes CASSFRDRGRNTEAFF.

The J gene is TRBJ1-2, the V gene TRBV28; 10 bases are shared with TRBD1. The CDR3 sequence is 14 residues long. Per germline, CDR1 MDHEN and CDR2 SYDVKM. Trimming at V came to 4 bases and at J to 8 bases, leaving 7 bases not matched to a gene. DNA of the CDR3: TGTGCCAGCAGTTCGCCGGGACAGGGGCACGGCTACACCTTC. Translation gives CASSSPGQGHGYTF.

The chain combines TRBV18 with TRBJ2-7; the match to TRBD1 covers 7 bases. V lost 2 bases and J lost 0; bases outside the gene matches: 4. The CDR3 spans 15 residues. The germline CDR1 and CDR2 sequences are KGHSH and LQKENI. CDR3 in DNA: TGTGCCAGCTCACCAGGGACAGAAAGCTCCTACGAGCAGTACGTC. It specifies CASSPGTESSYEQYV.

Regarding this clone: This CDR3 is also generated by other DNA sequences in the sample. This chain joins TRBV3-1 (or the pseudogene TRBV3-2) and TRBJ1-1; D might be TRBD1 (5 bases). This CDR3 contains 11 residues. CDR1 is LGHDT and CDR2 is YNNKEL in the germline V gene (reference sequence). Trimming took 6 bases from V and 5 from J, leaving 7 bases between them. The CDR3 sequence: CASRGGTEAFF. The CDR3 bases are TGTGCCAGCAGGGGGGGGACTGAAGCTTTCTTT.

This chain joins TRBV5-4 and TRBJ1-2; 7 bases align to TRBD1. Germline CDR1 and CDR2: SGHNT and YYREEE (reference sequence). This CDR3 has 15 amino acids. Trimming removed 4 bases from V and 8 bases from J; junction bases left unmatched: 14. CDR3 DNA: TGTGCCAGCAGCCCCTTAGACAGGGCGCAGGCCGGCTACACCTTC. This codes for CASSPLDRAQAGYTF.

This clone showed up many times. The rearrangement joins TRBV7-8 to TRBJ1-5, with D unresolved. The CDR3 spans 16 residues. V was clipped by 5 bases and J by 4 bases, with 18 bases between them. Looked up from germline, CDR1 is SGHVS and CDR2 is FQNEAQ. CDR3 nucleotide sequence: TGTGCCAGCAGCGCAAGGGAGCAGGACCCGAATCAGCCCCAGCATTTT. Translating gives CASSAREQDPNQPQHF.

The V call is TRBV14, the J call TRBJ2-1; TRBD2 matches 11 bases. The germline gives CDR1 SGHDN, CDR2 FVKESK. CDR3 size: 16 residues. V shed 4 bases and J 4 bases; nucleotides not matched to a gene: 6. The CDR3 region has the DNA TGTGCCAGCAGCCTCCTAGCGGGGGGACCGTACAATGAGCAGTTCTTC. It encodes CASSLLAGGPYNEQFF.

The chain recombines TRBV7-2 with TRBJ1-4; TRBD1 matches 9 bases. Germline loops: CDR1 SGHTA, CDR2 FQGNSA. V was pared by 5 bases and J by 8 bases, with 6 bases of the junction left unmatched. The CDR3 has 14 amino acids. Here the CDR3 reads CASSPDRGIEKLFF. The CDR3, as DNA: TGTGCCAGCAGCCCGGACAGGGGAATAGAAAAACTGTTTTTT.

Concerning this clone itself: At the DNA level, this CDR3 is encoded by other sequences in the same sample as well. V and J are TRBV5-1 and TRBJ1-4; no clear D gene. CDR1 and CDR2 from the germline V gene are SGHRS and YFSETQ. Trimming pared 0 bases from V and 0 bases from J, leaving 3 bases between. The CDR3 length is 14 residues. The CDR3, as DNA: TGCGCCAGCAGCTTGGCGGCAACTAATGAAAAACTGTTTTTT. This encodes CASSLAATNEKLFF.

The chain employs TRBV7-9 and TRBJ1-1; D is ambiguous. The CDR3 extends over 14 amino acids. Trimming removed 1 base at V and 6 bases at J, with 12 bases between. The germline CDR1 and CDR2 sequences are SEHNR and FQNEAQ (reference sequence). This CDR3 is CASSLVIRGAEAFF. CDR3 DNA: TGTGCCAGCAGCTTAGTAATACGTGGAGCTGAAGCTTTCTTT.

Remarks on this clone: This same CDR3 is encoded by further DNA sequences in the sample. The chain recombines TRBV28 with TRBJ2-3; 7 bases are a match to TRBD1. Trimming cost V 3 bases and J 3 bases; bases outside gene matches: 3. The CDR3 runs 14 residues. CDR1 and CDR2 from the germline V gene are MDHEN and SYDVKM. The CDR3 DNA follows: TGTGCCAGCAGTTTTGCCAGGGGGACAGATACGCAGTATTTT. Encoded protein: CASSFARGTDTQYF.

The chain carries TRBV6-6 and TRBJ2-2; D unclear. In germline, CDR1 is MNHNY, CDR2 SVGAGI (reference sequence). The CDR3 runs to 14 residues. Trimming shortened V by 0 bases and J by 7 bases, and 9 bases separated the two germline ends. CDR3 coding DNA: TGTGCCAGCAGTTACTCACTGAGCAACGGGGAGCTGTTTTTT. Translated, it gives CASSYSLSNGELFF.

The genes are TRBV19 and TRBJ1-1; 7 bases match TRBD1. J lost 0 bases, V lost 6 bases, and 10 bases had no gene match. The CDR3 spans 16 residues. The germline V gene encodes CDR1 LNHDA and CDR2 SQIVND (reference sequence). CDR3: CASRLGQVVMNTEAFF. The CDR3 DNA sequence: TGTGCCAGTAGACTCGGACAGGTCGTTATGAACACTGAAGCTTTCTTT.

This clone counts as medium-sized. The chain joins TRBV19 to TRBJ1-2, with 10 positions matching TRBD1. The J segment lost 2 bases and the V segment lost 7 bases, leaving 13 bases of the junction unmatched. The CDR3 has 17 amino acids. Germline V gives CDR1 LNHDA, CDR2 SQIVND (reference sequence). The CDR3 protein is CASNVDRGRVGNYGYTF. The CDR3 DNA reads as TGTGCCAGTAATGTCGACAGGGGGCGAGTGGGAAACTATGGCTACACCTTC. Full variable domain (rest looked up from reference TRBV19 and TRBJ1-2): DGGITQSPKYLFRKEGQNVTLSCEQNLNHDAMYWYRQDPGQGLRLIYYSQIVNDFQKGDIAEGYSVSREKKESFPLTVTSAQKNPTAFYLCASNVDRGRVGNYGYTFGSGTRLTVV.

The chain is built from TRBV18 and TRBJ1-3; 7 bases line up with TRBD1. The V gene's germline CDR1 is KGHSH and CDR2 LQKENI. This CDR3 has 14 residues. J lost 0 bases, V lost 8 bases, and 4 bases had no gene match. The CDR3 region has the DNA TGTGCCAGCCTAAGACAGGGCTCTGGAAACACCATATATTTT. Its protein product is CASLRQGSGNTIYF.

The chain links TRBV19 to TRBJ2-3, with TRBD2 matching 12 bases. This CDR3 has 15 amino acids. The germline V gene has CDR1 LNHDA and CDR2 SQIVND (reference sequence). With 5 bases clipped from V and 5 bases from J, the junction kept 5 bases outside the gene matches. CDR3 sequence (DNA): TGTGCCAGTAGTTTCGGACTAGCGGGGATAGATACGCAGTATTTT. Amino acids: CASSFGLAGIDTQYF.

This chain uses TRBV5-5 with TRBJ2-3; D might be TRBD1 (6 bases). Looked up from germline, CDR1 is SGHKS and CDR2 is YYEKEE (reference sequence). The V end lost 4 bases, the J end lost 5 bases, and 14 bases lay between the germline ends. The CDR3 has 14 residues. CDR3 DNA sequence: TGTGCCAGCAGCCGGACGGGCAGGGGAGATACGCAGTATTTT. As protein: CASSRTGRGDTQYF.